The source of this T cell receptor beta chain is a study of cytomegalovirus exposure and HLA in healthy donors. Points from the study as a whole: A classifier reportedly called cytomegalovirus status with high sensitivity and specificity.

A remark on this clone: Its antigen is unidentified.

Data came from immunoSEQ multiplex PCR; TCRdb stores just in-frame clones and leaves some out. The data contain 220,000 or so clones, around 80% of them seen just once; the ten biggest clones take up more than 13%. V gave up 5 bases and J gave up 6 bases, with 17 bases separating them. The CDR3 loop spans 15 amino acids. Germline assignment: CDR1 MNHEY and CDR2 SVGAGI. The TCR comes from a woman in her 30s in good health and CMV-seropositive. Sequencing was done on a sample of PBMCs. The rearrangement links TRBV6-5 to TRBJ2-1; possibly TRBD1 or TRBD2 for D (6 bases each). CDR3 nucleotides: TGTGCCAGCAGTCGGGGGCAGGGAGTAGGCAATGAGCAGTTCTTC. It specifies CASSRGQGVGNEQFF.